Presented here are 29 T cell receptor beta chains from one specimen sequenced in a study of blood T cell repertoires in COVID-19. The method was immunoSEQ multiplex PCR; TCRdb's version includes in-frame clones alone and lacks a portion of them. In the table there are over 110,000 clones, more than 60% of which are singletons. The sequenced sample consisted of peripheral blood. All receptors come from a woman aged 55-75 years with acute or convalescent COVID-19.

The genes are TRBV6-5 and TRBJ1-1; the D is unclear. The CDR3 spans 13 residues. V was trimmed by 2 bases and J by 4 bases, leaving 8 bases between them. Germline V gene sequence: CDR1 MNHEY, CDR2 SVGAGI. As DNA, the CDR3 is TGTGCCAGCAGTTACCGGGAGACCACTGAAGCTTTCTTT. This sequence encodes CASSYRETTEAFF.

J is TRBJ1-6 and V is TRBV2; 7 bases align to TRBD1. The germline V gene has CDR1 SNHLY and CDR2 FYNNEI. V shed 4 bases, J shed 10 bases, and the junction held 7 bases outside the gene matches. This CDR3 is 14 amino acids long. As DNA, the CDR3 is TGTGCCAGCAGTGTCGACAGGGTGGGCTCACCCCTCCACTTT. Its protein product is CASSVDRVGSPLHF.

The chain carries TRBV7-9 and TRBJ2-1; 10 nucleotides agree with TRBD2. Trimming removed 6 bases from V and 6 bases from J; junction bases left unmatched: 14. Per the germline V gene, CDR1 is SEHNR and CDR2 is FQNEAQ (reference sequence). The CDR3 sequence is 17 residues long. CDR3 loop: CASRLPGLASVGNEQFF. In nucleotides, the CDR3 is TGTGCCAGCAGACTTCCGGGACTAGCGTCGGTGGGCAATGAGCAGTTCTTC.

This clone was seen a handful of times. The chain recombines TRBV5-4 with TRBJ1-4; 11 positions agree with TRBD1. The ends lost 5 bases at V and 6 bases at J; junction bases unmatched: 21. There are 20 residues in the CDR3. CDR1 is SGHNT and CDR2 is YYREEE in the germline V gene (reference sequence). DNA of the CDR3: TGTGCCAGCAGTTACTATCGCCGGACAGGGGGCTTGAAATCTGATGAAAAACTGTTTTTT. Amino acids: CASSYYRRTGGLKSDEKLFF. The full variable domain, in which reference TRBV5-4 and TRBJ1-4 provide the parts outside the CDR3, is ETGVTQSPTHLIKTRGQQVTLRCSSQSGHNTVSWYQQALGQGPQFIFQYYREEENGRGNFPPRFSGLQFPNYSSELNVNALELDDSALYLCASSYYRRTGGLKSDEKLFFGSGTQLSVL.

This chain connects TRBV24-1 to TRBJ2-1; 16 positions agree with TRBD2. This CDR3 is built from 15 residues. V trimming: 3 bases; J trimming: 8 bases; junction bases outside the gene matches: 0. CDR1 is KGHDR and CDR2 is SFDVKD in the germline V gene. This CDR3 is CATSDGTSGRDEQFF. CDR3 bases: TGTGCCACCAGTGATGGGACTAGCGGGAGGGATGAGCAGTTCTTC.

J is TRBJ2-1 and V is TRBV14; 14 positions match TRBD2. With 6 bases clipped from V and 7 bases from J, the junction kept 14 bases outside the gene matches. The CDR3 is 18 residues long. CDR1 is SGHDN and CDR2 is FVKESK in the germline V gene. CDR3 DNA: TGTGCCAGCAGGGGGACTAGCGGGAGTGGAATGGGATCAAATGAGCAGTTCTTC. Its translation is CASRGTSGSGMGSNEQFF.

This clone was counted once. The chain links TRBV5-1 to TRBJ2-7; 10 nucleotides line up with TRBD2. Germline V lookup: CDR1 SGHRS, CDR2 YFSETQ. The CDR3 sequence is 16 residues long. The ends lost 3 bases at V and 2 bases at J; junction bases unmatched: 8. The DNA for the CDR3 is TGCGCCAGCAGCTCAACGACTAGCGGGCATCCCTACGAGCAGTACTTC. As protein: CASSSTTSGHPYEQYF. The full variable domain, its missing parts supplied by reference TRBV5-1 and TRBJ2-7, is KAGVTQTPRYLIKTRGQQVTLSCSPISGHRSVSWYQQTPGQGLQFLFEYFSETQRNKGNFPGRFSGRQFSNSRSEMNVSTLELGDSALYLCASSSTTSGHPYEQYFGPGTRLTVT.

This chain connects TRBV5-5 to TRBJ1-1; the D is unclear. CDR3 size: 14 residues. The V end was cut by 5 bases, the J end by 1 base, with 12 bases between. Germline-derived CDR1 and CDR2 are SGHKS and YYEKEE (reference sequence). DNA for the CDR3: TGTGCCAGCAGTCGGACGGGGTCGAACACTGAAGCTTTCTTT. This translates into CASSRTGSNTEAFF.

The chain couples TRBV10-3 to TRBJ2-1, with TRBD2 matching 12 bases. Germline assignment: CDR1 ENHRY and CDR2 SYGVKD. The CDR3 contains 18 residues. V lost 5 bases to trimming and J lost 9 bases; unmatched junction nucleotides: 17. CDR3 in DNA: TGTGCCATCAGTACATCCCGACTAGCGGGAGTCTCGAATGTTGAGCAGTTCTTC. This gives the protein CAISTSRLAGVSNVEQFF.

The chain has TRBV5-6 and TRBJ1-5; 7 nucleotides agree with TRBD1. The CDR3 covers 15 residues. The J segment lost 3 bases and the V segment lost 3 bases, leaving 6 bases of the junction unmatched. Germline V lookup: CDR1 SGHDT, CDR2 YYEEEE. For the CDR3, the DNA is TGTGCCAGCAGCTCGTGGGGACAGTTCAATCAGCCCCAGCATTTT. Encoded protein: CASSSWGQFNQPQHF.

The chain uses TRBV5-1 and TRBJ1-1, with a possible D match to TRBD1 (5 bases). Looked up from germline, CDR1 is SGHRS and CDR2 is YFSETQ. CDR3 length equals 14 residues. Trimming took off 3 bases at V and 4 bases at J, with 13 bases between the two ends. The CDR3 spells CASSSERGGTEAFF. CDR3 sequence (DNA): TGCGCCAGCAGCTCCGAGAGGGGAGGCACTGAAGCTTTCTTT.

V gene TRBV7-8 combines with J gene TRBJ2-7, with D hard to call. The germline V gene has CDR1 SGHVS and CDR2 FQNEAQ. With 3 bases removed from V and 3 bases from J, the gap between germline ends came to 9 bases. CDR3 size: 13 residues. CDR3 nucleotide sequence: TGTGCCAGCAGCTTTGGAGAGTACTACGAGCAGTACTTC. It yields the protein CASSFGEYYEQYF.

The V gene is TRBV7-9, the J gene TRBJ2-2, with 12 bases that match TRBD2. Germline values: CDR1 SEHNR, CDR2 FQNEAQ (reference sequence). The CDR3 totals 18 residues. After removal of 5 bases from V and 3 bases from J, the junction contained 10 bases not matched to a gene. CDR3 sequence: CASSKLAGGPTDTGELFF. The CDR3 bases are TGTGCCAGCAGCAAGCTAGCGGGAGGGCCTACAGACACCGGGGAGCTGTTTTTT.

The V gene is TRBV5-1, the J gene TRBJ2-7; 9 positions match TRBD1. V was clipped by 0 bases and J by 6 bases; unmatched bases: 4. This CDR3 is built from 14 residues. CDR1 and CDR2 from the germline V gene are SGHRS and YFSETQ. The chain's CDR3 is CASSLDRGRAEQYF. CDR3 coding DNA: TGCGCCAGCAGCTTGGACAGGGGGCGCGCCGAGCAGTACTTC.

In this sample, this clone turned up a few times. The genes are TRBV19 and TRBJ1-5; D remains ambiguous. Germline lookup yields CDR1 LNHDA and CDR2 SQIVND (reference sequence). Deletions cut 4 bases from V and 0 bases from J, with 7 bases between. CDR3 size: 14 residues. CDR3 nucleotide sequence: TGTGCCAGTAGTAGAGGGTATAGCAATCAGCCCCAGCATTTT. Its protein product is CASSRGYSNQPQHF.

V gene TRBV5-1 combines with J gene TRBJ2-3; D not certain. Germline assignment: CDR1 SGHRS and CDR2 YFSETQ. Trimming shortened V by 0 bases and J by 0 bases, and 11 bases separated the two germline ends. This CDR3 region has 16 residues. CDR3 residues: CASSLGLLISTDTQYF. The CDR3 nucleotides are TGCGCCAGCAGCTTGGGACTTCTTATTAGCACAGATACGCAGTATTTT.

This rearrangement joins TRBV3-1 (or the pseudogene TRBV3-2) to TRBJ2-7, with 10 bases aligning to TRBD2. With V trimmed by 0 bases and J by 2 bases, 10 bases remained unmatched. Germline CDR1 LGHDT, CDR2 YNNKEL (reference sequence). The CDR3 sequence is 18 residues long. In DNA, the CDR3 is TGTGCCAGCAGCCAAGATCCCGCGCGGCTAGCGGGAGCCTACGAGCAGTACTTC. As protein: CASSQDPARLAGAYEQYF.

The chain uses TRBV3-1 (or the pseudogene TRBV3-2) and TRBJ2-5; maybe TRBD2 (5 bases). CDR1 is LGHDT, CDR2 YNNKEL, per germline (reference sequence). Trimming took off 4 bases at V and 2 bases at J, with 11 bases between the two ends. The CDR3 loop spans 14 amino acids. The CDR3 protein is CASSPSGIQETQYF. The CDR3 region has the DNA TGTGCCAGCAGCCCCAGCGGTATACAAGAGACCCAGTACTTC.

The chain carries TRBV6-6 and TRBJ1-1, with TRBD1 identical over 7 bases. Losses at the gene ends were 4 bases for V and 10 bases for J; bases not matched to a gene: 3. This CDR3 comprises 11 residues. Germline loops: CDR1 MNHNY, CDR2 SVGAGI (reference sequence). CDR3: CASSSNRGAFF. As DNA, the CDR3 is TGTGCCAGCAGTTCGAACAGGGGAGCTTTCTTT.

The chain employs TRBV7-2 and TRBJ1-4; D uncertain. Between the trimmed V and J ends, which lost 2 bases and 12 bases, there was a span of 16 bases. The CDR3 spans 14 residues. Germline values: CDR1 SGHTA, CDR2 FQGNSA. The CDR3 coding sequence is TGTGCCAGCAGCTTACGGACGGAGGACGAGGAACTGTTTTTT. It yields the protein CASSLRTEDEELFF.

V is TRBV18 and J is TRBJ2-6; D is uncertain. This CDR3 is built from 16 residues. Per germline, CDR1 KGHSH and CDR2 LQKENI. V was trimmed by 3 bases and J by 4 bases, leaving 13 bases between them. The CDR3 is CASSPATAAGANVLTF. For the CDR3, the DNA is TGTGCCAGCTCACCGGCAACAGCTGCCGGGGCCAACGTCCTGACTTTC.

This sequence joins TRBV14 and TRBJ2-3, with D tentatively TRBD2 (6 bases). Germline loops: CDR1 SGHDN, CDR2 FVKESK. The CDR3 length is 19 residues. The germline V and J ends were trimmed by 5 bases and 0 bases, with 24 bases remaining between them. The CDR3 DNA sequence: TGTGCCAGCAGCTTACGAAGGCGGGGCCAATTTGTTAGCACAGATACGCAGTATTTT. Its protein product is CASSLRRRGQFVSTDTQYF.

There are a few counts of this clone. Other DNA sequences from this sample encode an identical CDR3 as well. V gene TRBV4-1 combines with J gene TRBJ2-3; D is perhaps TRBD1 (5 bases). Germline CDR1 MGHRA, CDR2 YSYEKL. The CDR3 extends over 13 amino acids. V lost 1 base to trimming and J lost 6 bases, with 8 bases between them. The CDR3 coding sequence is TGCGCCAGCAGCCAAGGCAGGGCTGATACGCAGTATTTT. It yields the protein CASSQGRADTQYF.

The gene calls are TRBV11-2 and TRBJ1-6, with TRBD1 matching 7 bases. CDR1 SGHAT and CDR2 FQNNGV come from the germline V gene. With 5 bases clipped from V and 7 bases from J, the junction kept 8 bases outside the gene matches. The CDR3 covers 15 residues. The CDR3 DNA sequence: TGTGCCAGCAGCCCGGGAACAGGGGCGAATTCACCCCTCCACTTT. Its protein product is CASSPGTGANSPLHF.

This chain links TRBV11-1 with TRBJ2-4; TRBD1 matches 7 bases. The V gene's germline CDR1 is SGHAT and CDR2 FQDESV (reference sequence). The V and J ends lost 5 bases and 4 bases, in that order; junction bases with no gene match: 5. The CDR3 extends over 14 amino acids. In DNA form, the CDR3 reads TGTGCCAGCAGCGGAACACAGGGGAAAAACATTCAGTACTTC. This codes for CASSGTQGKNIQYF. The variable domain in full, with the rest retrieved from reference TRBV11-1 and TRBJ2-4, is EAEVAQSPRYKITEKSQAVAFWCDPISGHATLYWYRQILGQGPELLVQFQDESVVDDSQLPKDRFSAERLKGVDSTLKIQPAELGDSAMYLCASSGTQGKNIQYFGAGTRLSVL.

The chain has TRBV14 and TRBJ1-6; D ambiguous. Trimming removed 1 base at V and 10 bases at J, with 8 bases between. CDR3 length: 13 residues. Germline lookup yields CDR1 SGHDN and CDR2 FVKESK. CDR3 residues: CASSQALSSPLHF. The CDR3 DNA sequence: TGTGCCAGCAGCCAAGCCCTGAGCTCACCCCTCCACTTT.

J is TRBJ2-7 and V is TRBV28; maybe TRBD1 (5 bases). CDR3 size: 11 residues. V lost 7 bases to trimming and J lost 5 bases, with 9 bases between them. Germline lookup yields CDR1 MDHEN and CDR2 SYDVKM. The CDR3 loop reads CASTGRDEQYF. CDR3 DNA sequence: TGTGCCAGCACGGGCAGGGACGAGCAGTACTTC.

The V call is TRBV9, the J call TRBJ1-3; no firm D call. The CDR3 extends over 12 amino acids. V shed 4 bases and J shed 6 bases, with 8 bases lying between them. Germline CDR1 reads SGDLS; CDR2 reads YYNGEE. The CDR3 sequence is CASSTNENTIYF. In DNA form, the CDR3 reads TGTGCCAGCAGCACTAATGAAAACACCATATATTTT.

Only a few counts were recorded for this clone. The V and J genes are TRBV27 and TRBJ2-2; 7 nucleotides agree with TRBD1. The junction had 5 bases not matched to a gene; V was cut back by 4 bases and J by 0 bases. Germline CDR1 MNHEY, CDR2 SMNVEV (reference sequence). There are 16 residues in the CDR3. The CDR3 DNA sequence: TGTGCCAGCAGTTCGAGACAGGGCTCGAACACCGGGGAGCTGTTTTTT. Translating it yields CASSSRQGSNTGELFF.